A single T cell receptor (beta chain) is shown here with its context. Its antigen is still unknown. The source of the sample is a study of T cell responses to AZD1222 COVID-19 vaccine. Study outcomes and limitations: Vaccine-related CD4 TCRs covered spike, predominating at 160-218 and 743-854. After the peak T cell response, and only then, were repertoires sampled. The reported proportion of spike-specific TCRs targeting unmutated variant regions was nearly half. Females outnumbered males among donors, who were mostly white British; clonal diversity was possibly underestimated.

The method was immunoSEQ multiplex PCR; TCRdb's version includes in-frame clones alone and lacks a portion of them. There are 85,000 to 130,000 clones in the sample; about nine tenths occur only once, and approximately 5.4% lies in the top ten. Germline values: CDR1 MGHRA, CDR2 YSYEKL. The length of the CDR3 is 14 residues. The V end lost 1 base, the J end lost 1 base, and 6 bases lay between the germline ends. The source is an adult in good health. The chain links TRBV4-1 to TRBJ2-3; D not resolved. The sequences come from peripheral blood, collected on day 0 of AZD1222 vaccination. In DNA, the CDR3 is TGCGCCAGCAGCCAAGCACCTCGCACAGATACGCAGTATTTT. It codes for CASSQAPRTDTQYF.